Listed below are T cell receptor beta chains from one sample, sequenced in a study of molecular identifiers for immune sequencing clone quantification. TCRdb processed the PCR reads anew with MiXCR; each CDR3 protein has one entry. This sample has hundreds of thousands of distinct CDR3 sequences; about 20% occur once, and the top ten carry 0.7% to 1%. Sequences were obtained from naive CD8+ T cells from blood, with Jurkat cell RNA spiked in. Receptors were obtained from a human donor in good health. Some libraries in this study had Jurkat cell RNA spiked in. The CDR3 runs from the conserved cysteine through the conserved F or W. The D gene is left open where the match is weak. The size field is filled for only some rows; it gives once, few, many or a size class.

CDR3 protein: CASSSGTSSRDEQFF
CDR3 DNA: TGTGCCAGCAGCTCCGGGACTAGCTCTCGGGATGAGCAGTTCTTC
V gene: TRBV7-3
J gene: TRBJ2-1
D gene: TRBD2
clone size: many

CDR3 protein: CASSATGGRETQYF
CDR3 DNA: TGTGCCAGCAGTGCGACAGGGGGCAGAGAGACCCAGTACTTC
V gene: TRBV25-1
J gene: TRBJ2-5
D gene: TRBD1
clone size: many

CDR3 protein: CATSRDTAVGSQHF
CDR3 DNA: TGTGCCACCAGCAGAGACACAGCTGTCGGGTCCCAGCATTTT
V gene: TRBV15
J gene: TRBJ1-5
D gene: .
clone size: .

CDR3 protein: CASSVEAGMGNTEAFF
CDR3 DNA: TGTGCCAGCAGCGTAGAGGCGGGAATGGGGAACACTGAAGCTTTCTTT
V gene: TRBV9
J gene: TRBJ1-1
D gene: .
clone size: .

CDR3 protein: CASSNAVDSSYEQYF
CDR3 DNA: TGTGCCAGCAGCAACGCGGTGGACAGCTCCTACGAGCAGTACTTC
V gene: TRBV9
J gene: TRBJ2-7
D gene: .
clone size: many

CDR3 protein: CACRTGDEKLFF
CDR3 DNA: TGTGCCTGCCGGACAGGGGATGAAAAACTGTTTTTT
V gene: TRBV7-9
J gene: TRBJ1-4
D gene: TRBD1
clone size: many

CDR3 protein: CSVVGDGYTF
CDR3 DNA: TGCAGCGTTGTAGGCGATGGCTACACCTTC
V gene: TRBV29-1
J gene: TRBJ1-2
D gene: .
clone size: many

CDR3 protein: CASSQVVGTGGELEQFF
CDR3 DNA: TGTGCCAGCAGCCAAGTTGTGGGGACAGGGGGTGAGCTTGAGCAGTTCTTC
V gene: TRBV3-1
J gene: TRBJ2-1
D gene: TRBD1
clone size: .

CDR3 protein: CASSILPGQGARGEQYF
CDR3 DNA: TGTGCCAGCAGTATCCTTCCGGGACAGGGGGCTAGAGGCGAGCAGTACTTC
V gene: TRBV27
J gene: TRBJ2-7
D gene: TRBD1
clone size: .

CDR3 protein: CASSFRLEDLVRAGELFF
CDR3 DNA: TGTGCCAGCAGCTTCCGACTAGAGGACCTAGTTCGTGCCGGGGAGCTGTTTTTT
V gene: TRBV7-9
J gene: TRBJ2-2
D gene: .
clone size: .

CDR3 protein: CASSGGGRSGANVLTF
CDR3 DNA: TGTGCCAGCAGTGGGGGGGGTCGCTCTGGGGCCAACGTCCTGACTTTC
V gene: TRBV2
J gene: TRBJ2-6
D gene: TRBD2
clone size: few

CDR3 protein: CASRGRQAPGNEQFF
CDR3 DNA: TGTGCCAGCAGGGGGAGACAGGCCCCCGGGAATGAGCAGTTCTTC
V gene: TRBV2
J gene: TRBJ2-1
D gene: .
clone size: .

CDR3 protein: CASSVVGNTGGLFF
CDR3 DNA: TGTGCCAGCAGCGTAGTTGGGAACACCGGGGGGCTGTTTTTT
V gene: TRBV9
J gene: TRBJ2-2
D gene: .
clone size: .

CDR3 protein: CASSPPGGGVTEAFF
CDR3 DNA: TGTGCCAGCAGTCCACCGGGAGGGGGGGTCACTGAAGCTTTCTTT
V gene: TRBV12-3/TRBV12-4
J gene: TRBJ1-1
D gene: .
clone size: many

CDR3 protein: CASSHSRVINYGYTF
CDR3 DNA: TGTGCCAGCAGCCACTCACGAGTAATTAACTATGGCTACACCTTC
V gene: TRBV5-8
J gene: TRBJ1-2
D gene: .
clone size: few

CDR3 protein: CASSLAEGGLADYEQYF
CDR3 DNA: TGCGCCAGCAGCTTGGCGGAGGGGGGACTAGCGGATTACGAGCAGTACTTC
V gene: TRBV5-1
J gene: TRBJ2-7
D gene: TRBD2
clone size: many

CDR3 protein: CASSLLVVGRGGTEAFF
CDR3 DNA: TGTGCCAGCAGTTTATTAGTGGTGGGCAGGGGGGGGACTGAAGCTTTCTTT
V gene: TRBV27
J gene: TRBJ1-1
D gene: TRBD1
clone size: .

CDR3 protein: CASSIGTGGGSPLHF
CDR3 DNA: TGTGCCAGTAGTATCGGGACAGGGGGAGGTTCACCCCTCCACTTT
V gene: TRBV19
J gene: TRBJ1-6
D gene: TRBD1
clone size: few

CDR3 protein: CSARDTGENQPQHF
CDR3 DNA: TGCAGTGCTAGAGATACAGGGGAGAATCAGCCCCAGCATTTT
V gene: TRBV20-1
J gene: TRBJ1-5
D gene: TRBD1
clone size: many

CDR3 protein: CASSSRGSTYEQYF
CDR3 DNA: TGCGCCAGCAGCTCCCGGGGGTCGACCTACGAGCAGTACTTC
V gene: TRBV5-1
J gene: TRBJ2-7
D gene: .
clone size: few

CDR3 protein: CASSGRATNEKLFF
CDR3 DNA: TGTGCCAGCAGTGGCCGTGCAACTAATGAAAAACTGTTTTTT
V gene: TRBV27
J gene: TRBJ1-4
D gene: .
clone size: many

CDR3 protein: CASSQEPGYSYGYTF
CDR3 DNA: TGCGCCAGCAGCCAAGAACCAGGGTATAGCTATGGCTACACCTTC
V gene: TRBV4-1
J gene: TRBJ1-2
D gene: .
clone size: few

CDR3 protein: CASSFHQNTEAFF
CDR3 DNA: TGTGCCAGCAGCTTCCATCAGAACACTGAAGCTTTCTTT
V gene: TRBV11-2
J gene: TRBJ1-1
D gene: .
clone size: .

CDR3 protein: CASTKTGQRGYTF
CDR3 DNA: TGTGCCAGCACCAAGACAGGGCAAAGGGGCTACACCTTC
V gene: TRBV6-5
J gene: TRBJ1-2
D gene: TRBD1
clone size: many

CDR3 protein: CASSLSVAETQYF
CDR3 DNA: TGTGCCAGCAGCTTAAGCGTCGCAGAGACCCAGTACTTC
V gene: TRBV7-3
J gene: TRBJ2-5
D gene: .
clone size: many

CDR3 protein: CAWSEVGNTEAFF
CDR3 DNA: TGTGCCTGGAGTGAAGTAGGTAACACTGAAGCTTTCTTT
V gene: TRBV30
J gene: TRBJ1-1
D gene: .
clone size: many